What follows are 15 T cell receptor beta chains derived from one specimen sequenced in a study of CD8 T cells in Susac syndrome. Random hexamers were used to reverse transcribe 0.5 to 1 ug of RNA. From the immunoSEQ multiplex PCR reads, TCRdb called clonotypes with MiXCR, one entry per CDR3 protein. Found here are 180,000 or so distinct CDR3 sequences, around 95% of them singletons; the top ten hold roughly 0.13%. The sequencing sample was made of CD4+ T cells from PBMCs. All receptors come from a human donor in good health.

The CDR3 loop reads CASSQSDFLRNEQFF. The CDR3 bases are TGCGCCAGCAGCCAATCCGATTTCTTGCGAAATGAGCAGTTCTTC. The chain combines TRBV4-1 with TRBJ2-1; D uncertain. Germline values: CDR1 MGHRA, CDR2 YSYEKL. CDR3 size: 15 residues. The V end was cut by 2 bases, the J end by 7 bases, with 15 bases between.

V is TRBV3-1 and J is TRBJ1-6; D is possibly TRBD1 (5 bases). The CDR3 runs 15 residues. Germline-derived CDR1 and CDR2 are LGHDT and YNNKEL (reference sequence). Trimming pared 3 bases from V and 7 bases from J, leaving 13 bases between. This chain's CDR3 is CASSQRPGTNSPLHF. CDR3 DNA: TGTGCCAGCAGCCAGAGGCCAGGGACGAATTCACCCCTCCACTTT.

The chain is built from TRBV28 and TRBJ2-3; D is perhaps TRBD1 or TRBD2 (5 bases each). V lost 5 bases and J lost 2, with 14 bases in between. The CDR3 is made up of 15 amino acids. Germline CDR1 and CDR2: MDHEN and SYDVKM. The CDR3 loop reads CASSETGQYTDTQYF. CDR3 nucleotide sequence: TGTGCCAGCAGTGAGACGGGGCAGTACACAGATACGCAGTATTTT.

This chain links TRBV2 with TRBJ2-5; D is undetermined. Germline loops: CDR1 SNHLY, CDR2 FYNNEI. CDR3 length equals 15 residues. Trimming shortened V by 3 bases and J by 5 bases, and 16 bases separated the two germline ends. The CDR3 loop reads CASSDRAGRGETQYF. In DNA form, the CDR3 reads TGTGCCAGCAGTGATAGAGCCGGTCGAGGTGAGACCCAGTACTTC.

The chain has TRBV20-1 and TRBJ2-7; 7 positions match TRBD1. The germline gives CDR1 DFQATT, CDR2 SNEGSKA (reference sequence). The CDR3 loop spans 13 amino acids. V trimming: 6 bases; J trimming: 5 bases; junction bases outside the gene matches: 10. CDR3 nucleotides: TGCAGTGCCAACCGGGACAGCTTCAACGAGCAGTACTTC. This translates into CSANRDSFNEQYF.

The V gene is TRBV28, the J gene TRBJ2-7; no firm D call. This CDR3 has 12 amino acids. With 3 bases removed from V and 7 bases from J, the gap between germline ends came to 10 bases. Germline V gene lookup returns CDR1 MDHEN and CDR2 SYDVKM. The CDR3 DNA follows: TGTGCCAGCAGTTTCTTAGAGAGAGAGCAGTACTTC. Translated: CASSFLEREQYF.

This chain joins TRBV10-3 and TRBJ2-3, with D maybe TRBD2 (5 bases). The V gene's germline CDR1 is ENHRY and CDR2 SYGVKD. This CDR3 has 12 residues. The V gene lost 8 bases and the J gene lost 0 bases, with 6 bases spanning the gap. CDR3 sequence: CAIRTSTDTQYF. The CDR3 DNA reads TGTGCCATCCGGACTAGCACAGATACGCAGTATTTT.

In DNA form, the CDR3 reads TGTGCCAGCAGTCCCCTCGCTAGCGGGGGGGCGTCGTCGGTTGAGTTCTTC. Protein sequence: CASSPLASGGASSVEFF. The V and J genes are TRBV12-3 or TRBV12-4 and TRBJ2-1, with TRBD2 matching 12 bases. Trimming at V came to 5 bases and at J to 14 bases, leaving 19 bases not matched to a gene. The CDR3 length is 17 residues.

The DNA for the CDR3 is TGTGCCAGCAGTTACGCTCAGACAATAGCCGGTGAAGCTTTCTTT. This codes for CASSYAQTIAGEAFF. The rearrangement uses TRBV6-6 and TRBJ1-1; D remains unclear. Trimming took off 2 bases at V and 7 bases at J, with 17 bases between the two ends. The CDR3 runs 15 residues. The V gene's germline CDR1 is MNHNY and CDR2 SVGAGI (reference sequence).

The V and J genes are TRBV20-1 and TRBJ1-4; weak D call: TRBD1 (5 bases). This CDR3 comprises 12 residues. Per the germline V gene, CDR1 is DFQATT and CDR2 is SNEGSKA (reference sequence). Trimming stripped 5 bases from V and 4 bases from J, with 8 bases between. CDR3: CSAVGVNEKLFF. The DNA of the CDR3 is TGCAGTGCTGTAGGGGTTAATGAAAAACTGTTTTTT.

The V gene is TRBV12-3 or TRBV12-4, the J gene TRBJ2-7; tentatively, D is TRBD1 (5 bases). This CDR3 contains 14 residues. Trimming removed 3 bases from V and 5 bases from J, with 14 bases in between. CDR3 coding DNA: TGTGCCAGCAGTTTGAGTCAGGGTGGCGACGAGCAGTACTTC. This codes for CASSLSQGGDEQYF.

V gene TRBV18 combines with J gene TRBJ2-1; D is unresolved. Trimming took 4 bases from V and 7 from J, leaving 14 bases between them. Germline V lookup: CDR1 KGHSH, CDR2 LQKENI. The CDR3 loop spans 14 amino acids. CDR3 sequence reads: CASSRSSTSNEQFF. The CDR3 DNA follows: TGTGCCAGCTCACGTTCGAGTACCTCAAATGAGCAGTTCTTC.

J is TRBJ2-1 and V is TRBV19, with 8 bases fitting TRBD1. V was pared by 7 bases and J by 4 bases, with 3 bases of the junction left unmatched. Germline V gene data show CDR1 as LNHDA and CDR2 as SQIVND (reference sequence). CDR3 size: 13 residues. Here the CDR3 reads CASTQGVYNEQFF. Written as DNA, the CDR3 is TGTGCCAGTACACAGGGGGTATACAATGAGCAGTTCTTC.

The chain joins TRBV20-1 to TRBJ1-1, with D perhaps TRBD1 (5 bases). Germline loops: CDR1 DFQATT, CDR2 SNEGSKA (reference sequence). The CDR3 contains 14 residues. With 2 bases removed from V and 1 base from J, the gap between germline ends came to 11 bases. CDR3 residues: CSARPGLTNTEAFF. For the CDR3, the DNA is TGCAGTGCTAGACCGGGACTTACGAACACTGAAGCTTTCTTT.

The chain is built from TRBV24-1 and TRBJ2-3; D is unresolved. This CDR3 spans 16 amino acids. Per germline, CDR1 KGHDR and CDR2 SFDVKD. V dropped 2 bases and J dropped 2 bases, with 13 bases sitting between them. The CDR3 region is CATSDSTNAYTDTQYF. The DNA of the CDR3 is TGTGCCACCAGTGATTCCACCAACGCTTACACAGATACGCAGTATTTT.